Listed here are 4 T cell receptor beta chains from one sample, sequenced in a study of shared clonotypes between healthy human individuals. Produced via immunoSEQ multiplex PCR; TCRdb's table is partial and in-frame only. The sample yields about 1.1 million clones, 77% seen once. The sequenced sample consisted of memory CD4+ T cells from PBMCs. Regarding subset: CD45RA-negative fraction. Every receptor here comes from a man younger than 30 in good health. Some clones in this sample may be carry-over from other donors' samples.

Turning to this clone: A far larger clone is off by one base, so a read error is likely. This CDR3 is also generated by other DNA sequences in the sample. V and J are TRBV7-2 and TRBJ1-2; tentatively, D is TRBD1 (5 bases). The CDR3 extends over 15 amino acids. Trimming stripped 0 bases from V and 5 bases from J, with 13 bases between. Per germline, CDR1 SGHTA and CDR2 FQGNSA. CDR3 protein: CASSLAKKGPYGYTF. The CDR3 coding sequence is TGTGCCAGCAGCTTAGCAAAGAAGGGGCCATATGGCTACACCTTC.

The chain carries TRBV5-4 and TRBJ2-1, with TRBD2 matching over 8 bases. J lost 5 bases, V lost 0 bases, and 4 bases had no gene match. The germline gives CDR1 SGHNT, CDR2 YYREEE (reference sequence). The CDR3 length is 15 residues. CDR3 sequence: CASSLGSGTNNEQFF. DNA for the CDR3: TGTGCCAGCAGCTTGGGTAGCGGGACTAACAATGAGCAGTTCTTC.

The sample holds a few counts of this clone. The genes are TRBV18 and TRBJ1-5; possible D gene TRBD1, 5 bases. The V end was cut by 3 bases, the J end by 5 bases, with 8 bases between. Looked up from germline, CDR1 is KGHSH and CDR2 is LQKENI. This CDR3 spans 13 amino acids. The CDR3 here is CASSPTEDQPQHF. In DNA, the CDR3 is TGTGCCAGCTCACCGACAGAGGATCAGCCCCAGCATTTT.

The rearrangement uses TRBV28 and TRBJ1-5; TRBD1 is a possible D gene (6 bases). The germline gives CDR1 MDHEN, CDR2 SYDVKM. With 6 bases removed from V and 8 bases from J, the gap between germline ends came to 29 bases. The CDR3 spans 18 residues. CDR3 protein: CASSRTSLRGGSGEPQHF. The CDR3 bases are TGTGCCAGCAGCCGAACCAGCCTAAGAGGGGGATCTGGTGAGCCCCAGCATTTT.